This T cell receptor (beta chain) was sequenced in a study of graft-versus-host responses after intestinal transplantation (dated by TCRdb to about 2021). Study-wide context: Multivisceral, liver-intestinal, or isolated intestinal transplants were received by the recipients. All recipients received anti-thymocyte globulin induction followed by maintenance tacrolimus and steroids for approximately 3 years. After intestinal transplantation, graft-versus-host and host-versus-graft alloreactive T cell clones in the graft, circulation and bone marrow were tracked using bulk TCR-beta CDR3 sequencing. To identify alloreactive clones, pre-transplant mixed lymphocyte reaction products were sequenced and then compared with unstimulated pre-transplant donor and recipient T cells. The cohort enrolled 20 to 25 intestinal transplant recipients including one retransplant, and a few patients lacking pretransplant specimens were excluded. A peak of at least 4% donor T cells among recipient peripheral blood mononuclear cells was the definition used for donor T cell macrochimerism. Instead of going to the commercial service, samples from a few later patients were sequenced in-house on an Illumina MiSeq and processed with MiXCR. Study-level results and caveats: High GvH to HvG T cell clonal ratios were observed in the allografts of patients with donor T cell macrochimerism. Early after transplant, declines in HvG clones were associated with peak levels of circulating GvH clones. The conclusions were limited by the relatively low number and heterogeneity of the intestinal transplant patients. GvH clones were found in recipient bone marrow, and some of the GvH clones appeared earlier in ileal mucosa or blood, which is consistent with an intestinal mucosal origin.

Libraries were prepared through the immunoSEQ multiplex PCR assay. For most patients, genomic DNA was isolated using the Qiagen DNeasy Blood and Tissue Kit and was shipped frozen to Adaptive Biotechnologies for TCR sequencing. For most patients, high-throughput TCR-beta CDR3 sequencing of genomic DNA was performed by Adaptive Biotechnologies. On the study's bioinformatics: Adaptive's ImmunoSEQ software was the source of the TCR sequencing data for about 20 patients, while a few other patients were processed with MiXCR and VDJtools. To correct CD4 versus CD8 sorting errors, sequences present in both subsets at a frequency ratio below 5:1 were removed. Because the origin of CDR3 nucleotide sequences shared between donor and recipient could not be assigned, those sequences were removed. At least 2-fold expansion over unstimulated cells and a minimum CFSE-low frequency of 0.002% (template counts) or 0.001% (read counts) were required for clones to be classified as alloreactive. Clones were considered mappable if detected in sequenced pre-transplant spleen, lymph node, or MLR CFSE-low populations of the donor or recipient. Cumulative frequency of alloreactive clones was calculated as a percentage of all sequences weighted by copy number. The table comes from immuneACCESS by way of TCRdb, which keeps in-frame sequences with V and J called. Part of the clones is missing from these tables; in studies checked, under half for an unresolved V gene and the rest for unknown reasons. V, J and clone size derive from that table, while D and trimming were established from the DNA sequence. The sample table holds about 85,000 clones, of which roughly 80% were seen once. The ten largest clonotypes hold roughly 0.83% of the sample.

The sample's time point label, decoded: cells obtained before transplantation from donor or recipient. CD3+CD4+ and CD3+CD8+ populations were FACS-sorted from unstimulated pre-transplant donor and recipient cells taken from spleen or lymph nodes. Reading from cysteine to phenylalanine, the CDR3 counts 15 amino acids. Here the CDR3 DNA is all that survives: 45 bases in frame from base 1. Trimming accounts for 1 base at V and 0 bases at J, while the number of junction bases matched to no gene is 2. Looking up the germline V gene (reference sequence) yields CDR1 SEHNR and CDR2 FQNEAQ. Points on this clone: The antigen this receptor binds is unknown. No base quality information exists; no much larger clone differs at one position. Other DNA sequences in this specimen translate into the identical CDR3.

The rearrangement joined TRBV7-9 to TRBJ2-5, with 7 bases in between that match TRBD1. This specimen consisted of unstimulated CD4+ T cells sorted from spleen or lymph node cells, obtained before intestinal transplant. This clonotype was sampled from a human donor who received an intestinal transplant. At the DNA level, the sequence is TGTGCCAGCAGCTTAGGGGACAGAGACCAAGAGACCCAGTACTTC. Translation gives CASSLGDRDQETQYF.